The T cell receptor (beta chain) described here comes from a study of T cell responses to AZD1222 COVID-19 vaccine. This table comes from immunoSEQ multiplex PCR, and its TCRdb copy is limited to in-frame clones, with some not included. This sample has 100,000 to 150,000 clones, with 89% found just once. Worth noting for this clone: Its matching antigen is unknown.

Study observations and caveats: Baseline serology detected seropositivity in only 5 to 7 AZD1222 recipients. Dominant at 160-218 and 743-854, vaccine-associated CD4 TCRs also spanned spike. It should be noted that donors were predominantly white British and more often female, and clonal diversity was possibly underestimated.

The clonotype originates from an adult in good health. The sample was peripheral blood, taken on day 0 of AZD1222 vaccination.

CDR3 region: CASSSIGTGAYEQYF. CDR3 DNA: TGTGCCAGCAGTTCAATTGGGACGGGTGCCTACGAGCAGTACTTC. The rearrangement links TRBV28 to TRBJ2-7; D is tentatively TRBD1 or TRBD2 (5 bases each). Trimming took off 4 bases at V and 2 bases at J, with 15 bases between the two ends. CDR3 length equals 15 residues. Germline CDR1 is MDHEN and CDR2 is SYDVKM.